The table lists the clone carrying this T cell receptor (beta chain) with many counts. In germline, CDR1 is MNHNS, CDR2 SASEGT. V shed 2 bases and J shed 9 bases, with 17 bases lying between them. The CDR3 is 15 amino acids. The data derive from a study of T cells after posttransplantation cyclophosphamide. Generated by immunoSEQ multiplex PCR, the TCRdb table keeps only in-frame clones and is missing some. Captured here are 40,000 to 55,000 clones, none seen once; the top ten comprise about 2%. What was sequenced was PBMCs. This chain links TRBV6-1 with TRBJ2-1; D perhaps matches TRBD2 (7 bases). The receptor was isolated from a man aged 40-49 years in good health, CMV-negative, and a related stem cell transplant donor. The CDR3 spells CASSEKGEGSAEQFF. The CDR3 DNA reads TGTGCCAGCAGTGAAAAGGGGGAGGGTTCCGCTGAGCAGTTCTTC.